This note documents a single TCR beta chain sequence. These data come from a study of blood T cell repertoires in COVID-19. About the study: Samples taken during acute and convalescent COVID-19 were collected in the United States, Italy and Spain. Nucleic acid was either cDNA or gDNA, and it came from T cells, B-cell-depleted T cells, or PBMCs.

Germline loops: CDR1 SGHVS, CDR2 FQNEAQ. The ends were cut back, 4 bases at V and 0 bases at J, with 15 bases in the middle. This CDR3 comprises 16 residues. Original processing methods: Using reference gene primer amplification, nucleated cell counts were estimated. Clones were read by immunoSEQ multiplex PCR, and TCRdb kept only the in-frame ones, dropping some. V and J calls plus clone size are reproduced from that table; the DNA served to infer D and trimming. The table has under 300,000 clones, under 85% seen once. The origin of this receptor is a man younger than 45 who had recovered from COVID-19. Sequenced input: peripheral blood. The V call is TRBV7-8, the J call TRBJ1-1; D gene uncertain. The CDR3 region is CASSSARAALNTEAFF. The CDR3 DNA sequence: TGTGCCAGCAGCTCAGCGCGTGCCGCCTTGAACACTGAAGCTTTCTTT.